The rows below give T cell receptor beta chains drawn from one sample of a study of identical twins. One entry per CDR3 protein results from TCRdb running MiXCR on the 5' RACE reads. The data hold around 510,000 distinct CDR3 sequences, with around an eighth observed a single time. The sample was also linked to a second study, of yellow fever vaccine responses in identical twins.

Source material: CD4+ T cells sorted from blood. Source of these receptors: a woman aged 18-35 years in good health. Each CDR3 is given with its conserved first and last residue. The order of the fields is V gene, J gene, clone size, D gene, CDR3 DNA, CDR3 protein. A D gene is named only where the DNA matches it firmly. Rows may omit the clone size; those that give it use once, few, many or a size class.

>TRBV12-3/TRBV12-4|TRBJ2-2|many|TRBD1
TGTGCCAGCAGCAGACAGGGTACGAACACCGGGGAGCTGTTTTTT
CASSRQGTNTGELFF
>TRBV7-2|TRBJ2-1|few|TRBD2
TGTGCCAGCAGCTTAGTTTGGGACTACTACAATGAGCAGTTCTTC
CASSLVWDYYNEQFF
>TRBV7-9|TRBJ2-7|few|TRBD2
TGTGCCAGCAGCCCAGCGCTAGCGGGAGTCAACGAGCAGTACTTC
CASSPALAGVNEQYF
>TRBV7-2|TRBJ2-1|-|-
TGTGCCAGCAGCATCGGACGGCCGAAGGTCCAGTTCTTC
CASSIGRPKVQFF
>TRBV13|TRBJ2-1|-|TRBD2
TGTGCCAGCAGCCATTATATAGCGGGGGACAATGAGCAGTTCTTC
CASSHYIAGDNEQFF
>TRBV27|TRBJ2-5|few|TRBD2
TGTGCCAGCAGTTTGACTAGCGGGGTGACCCAAGAGACCCAGTACTTC
CASSLTSGVTQETQYF
>TRBV10-3|TRBJ2-1|many|TRBD2
TGTGCCATCAGTGAGTCGACTAGCGGGAGTTATGAGCAGTTCTTC
CAISESTSGSYEQFF
>TRBV20-1|TRBJ1-4|few|TRBD1
TGCAGTGCTGACCAGGGGGGTTTTGAAAAACTGTTTTTT
CSADQGGFEKLFF
>TRBV10-3|TRBJ1-2|-|TRBD1
TGTGCCATCAGTGTAGACAGGGGAGACTATGGCTACACCTTC
CAISVDRGDYGYTF
>TRBV20-1|TRBJ2-7|many|-
TGCAGTGCTAGAGACCTCACTAGGTCTTACTACGAGCAGTACTTC
CSARDLTRSYYEQYF
>TRBV12-3/TRBV12-4|TRBJ2-7|-|-
TGTGCCAGCTGTTTATTTGGTGGAAGTGCCACCAAAACCTACGAGCAGTACTTC
CASCLFGGSATKTYEQYF
>TRBV14|TRBJ2-5|-|-
TGTGCCAGCAGTCTCACGGGGAAGGGACAAGAGACCCAGTACTTC
CASSLTGKGQETQYF
>TRBV30|TRBJ2-1|-|-
TGTGCCTGGAGTGATAGTGGGAATGAGCAGTTCTTC
CAWSDSGNEQFF
>TRBV28|TRBJ2-3|-|-
TGTGCCAGCAGCTACAGGGGAGGTACGCAGTATTTT
CASSYRGGTQYF
>TRBV20-1|TRBJ2-6|-|-
TGCAGTGCTCTGATACGAGGAGGGGCCAACGTCCTGACTTTC
CSALIRGGANVLTF
>TRBV6-1|TRBJ1-1|-|-
TGTGCCAGCAGCTCCCTAGGGAGGGACACTGAAGCTTTCTTT
CASSSLGRDTEAFF
>TRBV20-1|TRBJ2-1|-|-
TGCAGTGCTAGAGTCGCCGGGGGCCGCTACAATGAGCAGTTCTTC
CSARVAGGRYNEQFF
>TRBV28|TRBJ2-1|few|-
TGTGCCAGCAGTTTACATGGTTACAATGAGCAGTTCTTC
CASSLHGYNEQFF
>TRBV12-3/TRBV12-4|TRBJ2-7|many|-
TGTGCCAGCAGTTTGCTACAGGGCTACGAGCAGTACTTC
CASSLLQGYEQYF
>TRBV27|TRBJ2-1|few|-
TGTGCCAGCAGTCCTCGACGGAGTGAGCAGTTCTTC
CASSPRRSEQFF
>TRBV11-2|TRBJ2-3|-|TRBD2
TGTGCCAGCAGCTCCCCGGGACTAGCGGGGGGCCTCACAGATACGCAGTATTTT
CASSSPGLAGGLTDTQYF
>TRBV28|TRBJ1-4|-|-
TGTGCCAGCAGGGGAACAGTACCAGAAAAACTGTTTTTT
CASRGTVPEKLFF
>TRBV11-2|TRBJ1-1|few|TRBD1
TGTGCCAGCAGCTTAGGGGCAGGGGGAAAAGCTTTCTTT
CASSLGAGGKAFF
>TRBV6-2/TRBV6-3|TRBJ2-1|many|TRBD2
TGTGCCAGCAGTGATACCATTGGGACTAGAATCGATGAGCAGTTCTTC
CASSDTIGTRIDEQFF
>TRBV6-5|TRBJ2-5|few|-
TGTGCCAGTCGTTACCCCGCAGGGAGAGGGGTCAGTCGAGAGACCCAGTACTTC
CASRYPAGRGVSRETQYF
>TRBV18|TRBJ2-7|few|TRBD1
TGTGCCAGCTCACCAGTAGGACAGGGACAGCAGTACTTC
CASSPVGQGQQYF
>TRBV5-1|TRBJ2-1|few|-
TGCGCCAGCAGCCCTCAGGTCTCGAGCTCCTACAATGAGCAGTTCTTC
CASSPQVSSSYNEQFF
>TRBV10-3|TRBJ2-1|many|TRBD1
TGTGCCATCAGAGACAGGGCGGATGAGCAGTTCTTC
CAIRDRADEQFF
>TRBV28|TRBJ2-3|-|-
TGTGCCAGCAGTTTTTTGGCTAGCACAGATACGCAGTATTTT
CASSFLASTDTQYF
>TRBV6-5|TRBJ1-1|-|TRBD1
TGTGCCAGCAGCCGTGACAGGGAGGAAGCTTTCTTT
CASSRDREEAFF
>TRBV29-1|TRBJ2-5|-|-
TGCAGCGTCCCCGTCGCGGGTTGGGAGACCCAGTACTTC
CSVPVAGWETQYF
>TRBV24-1|TRBJ2-6|-|TRBD1
TGTGCCACCAGTGCCTCCGGGACAGGGGGCGCAGCTGGGGCCAACGTCCTGACTTTC
CATSASGTGGAAGANVLTF
>TRBV12-3/TRBV12-4|TRBJ2-5|few|-
TGTGCCAGCAGTTTACCCGCACGAGAGACCCAGTACTTC
CASSLPARETQYF
>TRBV12-3/TRBV12-4|TRBJ2-3|-|TRBD2
TGTGCCAGCAGACCCGAGCGGGGGCCTAGCACAGATACGCAGTATTTT
CASRPERGPSTDTQYF
>TRBV15|TRBJ2-3|few|-
TGTGCCACCAGCAGAGTTCCAGCAGCATATGGAGATACGCAGTATTTT
CATSRVPAAYGDTQYF
>TRBV5-6|TRBJ1-2|few|TRBD1
TGTGCCAGCAGCTTGGGACAGGGGGCGGCAAATGGCTACACCTTC
CASSLGQGAANGYTF
>TRBV2|TRBJ2-7|-|-
TGTGCCAGCAGTGAACTTGGCGGCAGTTTTAGCGAGCAGTACTTC
CASSELGGSFSEQYF
>TRBV5-1|TRBJ2-7|few|-
TGCGCCAGCAGCTTTCTCGCACAAAGGGAGCAGTACTTC
CASSFLAQREQYF
>TRBV5-1|TRBJ2-7|many|TRBD1
TGCGCCAGCAGCCCAATGCTTTCCGGGACAGGGAACGAGCAGTACTTC
CASSPMLSGTGNEQYF